These 32 T cell receptor beta chains originate from one sample sequenced in a study of T cell responses to AZD1222 COVID-19 vaccine. The data were produced by immunoSEQ multiplex PCR, yet TCRdb's version contains in-frame clones alone and is incomplete. The sample shows approximately 75,000 clones, around 86% of them seen only once. The sequenced sample was peripheral blood, obtained 28 days after the second AZD1222 dose. These receptors originate from an adult who received the AZD1222 COVID-19 vaccine.

This chain uses TRBV10-3 with TRBJ2-7; no firm D call. Trimming shortened V by 6 bases and J by 3 bases, and 9 bases separated the two germline ends. This CDR3 is 12 amino acids long. Germline V gene data show CDR1 as ENHRY and CDR2 as SYGVKD. CDR3 coding DNA: TGTGCCATCAGGCCCACCGTCTACGAGCAGTACTTC. The encoded protein is CAIRPTVYEQYF.

This clone came up a few times. This chain connects TRBV10-3 to TRBJ2-7, with D perhaps TRBD1 or TRBD2 (5 bases each). V was clipped by 6 bases and J by 7 bases, with 13 bases between them. This CDR3 region has 12 residues. CDR1 and CDR2 from the germline V gene are ENHRY and SYGVKD. The chain's CDR3 is CAISGVQGEQYF. DNA of the CDR3: TGTGCCATCAGCGGGGTCCAGGGAGAGCAGTACTTC.

V and J are TRBV2 and TRBJ1-2; TRBD1 might be the D (5 bases). Germline CDR1 SNHLY, CDR2 FYNNEI. V lost 5 bases to trimming and J lost 2 bases, with 12 bases between them. This CDR3 is 14 amino acids long. The CDR3 sequence: CASSYMGGNYGYTF. The DNA of the CDR3 is TGTGCCAGCAGTTACATGGGGGGGAACTATGGCTACACCTTC.

This clone was counted a few times. The gene calls are TRBV19 and TRBJ2-5, with 8 bases matching TRBD2. The length of the CDR3 is 14 residues. Losses at the gene ends were 3 bases for V and 4 bases for J; bases not matched to a gene: 4. Germline loops: CDR1 LNHDA, CDR2 SQIVND (reference sequence). The CDR3: CASSIGGASETQYF. CDR3 sequence (DNA): TGTGCCAGTAGTATCGGGGGGGCCTCAGAGACCCAGTACTTC.

The chain links TRBV6-5 to TRBJ1-2, with D unclear. Trimming took 4 bases from V and 5 from J, leaving 11 bases between them. The CDR3 extends over 13 amino acids. The V gene's germline CDR1 is MNHEY and CDR2 SVGAGI. Here the CDR3 DNA reads TGTGCCAGCAGTTTGGGCCCGGCATATGGCTACACCTTC. Translation: CASSLGPAYGYTF.

The chain combines TRBV7-8 with TRBJ2-7; 7 positions match TRBD2. The junction had 12 bases not matched to a gene; V was cut back by 1 base and J by 3 bases. Germline V gene data show CDR1 as SGHVS and CDR2 as FQNEAQ. The CDR3 sequence is 17 residues long. The CDR3 coding sequence is TGTGCCAGCAGCTTAGTGCGGGGGTACGGGCCCTTCTACGAGCAGTACTTC. Its translation is CASSLVRGYGPFYEQYF.

This rearrangement joins TRBV2 to TRBJ2-7, with D uncertain. CDR1 and CDR2 from the germline V gene are SNHLY and FYNNEI. CDR3 size: 13 residues. V shed 1 base and J shed 1 base, with 5 bases lying between them. In DNA form, the CDR3 reads TGTGCCAGCAGTGAAGATGCATCCTACGAGCAGTACTTC. Its protein product is CASSEDASYEQYF.

As DNA, the CDR3 is TGTGCCAGCAGCTTGAGCGGACCCCACTACGAGCAGTACTTC. It is translated as CASSLSGPHYEQYF. This chain uses TRBV5-5 with TRBJ2-7; D is possibly TRBD2 (5 bases). The CDR3 totals 14 residues. Germline V gene data show CDR1 as SGHKS and CDR2 as YYEKEE (reference sequence). V was pared by 1 base and J by 3 bases, with 11 bases between.

The V and J genes are TRBV6-5 and TRBJ1-2, with a weak D call TRBD1 (6 bases). Germline V gene sequence: CDR1 MNHEY, CDR2 SVGAGI. Trimming took 4 bases from V and 8 from J, leaving 14 bases between them. This CDR3 spans 13 amino acids. CDR3 protein: CASSSTDRPGYTF. CDR3 nucleotide sequence: TGTGCCAGCAGTTCGACTGACAGGCCCGGCTACACCTTC.

V is TRBV9 and J is TRBJ2-2; D call uncertain. The germline CDR1 and CDR2 sequences are SGDLS and YYNGEE. The CDR3 sequence is 12 residues long. V was clipped by 4 bases and J by 8 bases, with 9 bases between them. CDR3 nucleotides: TGTGCCAGCAGCCCCCGTCTGGGGGAGCTGTTTTTT. It yields the protein CASSPRLGELFF. Combining the CDR3 with reference TRBV9 and TRBJ2-2 gives the whole variable domain DSGVTQTPKHLITATGQRVTLRCSPRSGDLSVYWYQQSLDQGLQFLIQYYNGEERAKGNILERFSAQQFPDLHSELNLSSLELGDSALYFCASSPRLGELFFGEGSRLTVL.

V usage is TRBV5-1 and J usage is TRBJ1-4, with 7 bases aligning to TRBD1. Germline V gives CDR1 SGHRS, CDR2 YFSETQ. J gave up 8 bases and V 0 bases, and 4 bases lay outside the gene matches. The CDR3 runs to 14 residues. The CDR3 reads CASSLDRGQEKLFF. CDR3 nucleotide sequence: TGCGCCAGCAGCTTGGACAGGGGCCAGGAAAAACTGTTTTTT. The variable domain in full, completed from reference TRBV5-1 and TRBJ1-4, reads KAGVTQTPRYLIKTRGQQVTLSCSPISGHRSVSWYQQTPGQGLQFLFEYFSETQRNKGNFPGRFSGRQFSNSRSEMNVSTLELGDSALYLCASSLDRGQEKLFFGSGTQLSVL.

This chain uses TRBV5-6 with TRBJ1-1; a possible D gene is TRBD1 (6 bases). Trimming removed 4 bases from V and 0 bases from J, with 10 bases in between. Germline V lookup: CDR1 SGHDT, CDR2 YYEEEE. The CDR3 sequence is 14 residues long. The CDR3 spells CASSRGGMNTEAFF. The CDR3 nucleotides are TGTGCCAGCAGCCGAGGGGGGATGAACACTGAAGCTTTCTTT.

The V call is TRBV18, the J call TRBJ2-1; TRBD2 agrees at 9 bases. From germline, CDR1 is KGHSH and CDR2 LQKENI. CDR3 length: 16 residues. J gave up 1 base and V 3 bases, and 4 bases lay outside the gene matches. In DNA, the CDR3 is TGTGCCAGCTCACCGGCCAGCGGGGGGTCCTACAATGAGCAGTTCTTC. As protein: CASSPASGGSYNEQFF.

This chain links TRBV19 with TRBJ2-3, with D possibly being TRBD2 (7 bases). The V end lost 5 bases, the J end lost 3 bases, and 12 bases lay between the germline ends. This CDR3 has 14 residues. Germline CDR1 reads LNHDA; CDR2 reads SQIVND (reference sequence). The CDR3 coding sequence is TGTGCCAGTAGTTGGGGGGGCCGAACAGATACGCAGTATTTT. It is translated as CASSWGGRTDTQYF.

This clone is medium-sized (0.01 to 0.1%) within its sample. The chain uses TRBV28 and TRBJ1-5; maybe TRBD1 (6 bases). The germline V and J ends were trimmed by 5 bases and 0 bases, with 17 bases remaining between them. Germline CDR1 reads MDHEN; CDR2 reads SYDVKM. The CDR3 spans 17 residues. CDR3 sequence reads: CASSEGVGTDSNQPQHF. Here the CDR3 DNA reads TGTGCCAGCAGTGAGGGGGTTGGTACAGATAGCAATCAGCCCCAGCATTTT.

The gene calls are TRBV2 and TRBJ2-7, with D perhaps TRBD1 (6 bases). Per germline, CDR1 SNHLY and CDR2 FYNNEI. V was clipped by 6 bases and J by 1 base, with 13 bases between them. This CDR3 is built from 14 residues. Written as DNA, the CDR3 is TGTGCCAGCAGCAGGACAGCCAGATCCTACGAGCAGTACTTC. Protein product: CASSRTARSYEQYF.

This chain links TRBV6-4 with TRBJ2-6; 7 bases match TRBD1. CDR1 and CDR2 (germline): MRHNA, SNTAGT. CDR3 length: 16 amino acids. The junction had 6 bases not matched to a gene; V was cut back by 3 bases and J by 4 bases. The CDR3: CASSENRGAGANVLTF. The DNA of the CDR3 is TGTGCCAGCAGTGAAAACAGGGGAGCCGGGGCCAACGTCCTGACTTTC.

The sample holds one count of this clone. This chain joins TRBV9 and TRBJ1-2, with 9 bases lining up with TRBD1. The CDR3 length is 14 residues. The V segment lost 5 bases and the J segment 2 bases; nucleotides outside the gene matches: 4. Germline-derived CDR1 and CDR2 are SGDLS and YYNGEE. For the CDR3, the DNA is TGTGCCAGCAGAACAACAGGGGGCAACTATGGCTACACCTTC. It translates to CASRTTGGNYGYTF. Complete variable domain (other parts from reference TRBV9 and TRBJ1-2): DSGVTQTPKHLITATGQRVTLRCSPRSGDLSVYWYQQSLDQGLQFLIQYYNGEERAKGNILERFSAQQFPDLHSELNLSSLELGDSALYFCASRTTGGNYGYTFGSGTRLTVV.

The V and J genes are TRBV10-3 and TRBJ1-1, with D unclear. Trimming shortened V by 8 bases and J by 2 bases, and 12 bases separated the two germline ends. This CDR3 contains 13 residues. The germline gives CDR1 ENHRY, CDR2 SYGVKD. The CDR3: CAIGDRENTEAFF. The DNA for the CDR3 is TGTGCCATCGGAGACCGCGAAAACACTGAAGCTTTCTTT.

The rearrangement links TRBV6-5 to TRBJ1-6; D perhaps matches TRBD1 (6 bases). The V end was cut by 4 bases, the J end by 7 bases, with 14 bases between. CDR1 and CDR2 from the germline V gene are MNHEY and SVGAGI. This CDR3 comprises 15 residues. In nucleotides, the CDR3 is TGTGCCAGCAGTTCCATTGGGCAGGGGAATTCACCCCTCCACTTT. Residues: CASSSIGQGNSPLHF.

The chain uses TRBV5-1 and TRBJ1-1, with D tentatively TRBD1 (5 bases). The germline V and J ends were trimmed by 2 bases and 5 bases, with 13 bases remaining between them. The length of the CDR3 is 14 residues. The germline gives CDR1 SGHRS, CDR2 YFSETQ. The CDR3 here is CASSLSQGETEAFF. CDR3 sequence (DNA): TGCGCCAGCAGCTTATCCCAGGGTGAGACTGAAGCTTTCTTT.

The rearrangement links TRBV6-6 to TRBJ1-2; D unresolved. Deletions cut 0 bases from V and 3 bases from J, with 8 bases between. Germline V lookup: CDR1 MNHNY, CDR2 SVGAGI (reference sequence). The CDR3 runs 14 residues. The CDR3 DNA reads as TGTGCCAGCAGTTACTCGAGAGGAGACTATGGCTACACCTTC. Protein product: CASSYSRGDYGYTF.

The V gene is TRBV19, the J gene TRBJ2-7, with D unclear. CDR1 and CDR2 from the germline V gene are LNHDA and SQIVND (reference sequence). The CDR3 contains 13 residues. Trimming removed 5 bases from V and 4 bases from J, with 12 bases in between. As DNA, the CDR3 is TGTGCCAGTAGTTTTGGTCAGAAATACGAGCAGTACTTC. Translating it yields CASSFGQKYEQYF.

V and J are TRBV7-2 and TRBJ2-5; 10 positions agree with TRBD2. CDR3 length: 15 amino acids. V shed 4 bases and J 1 base; nucleotides not matched to a gene: 3. Germline V gene data show CDR1 as SGHTA and CDR2 as FQGNSA. DNA for the CDR3: TGTGCCAGCAGCTACCAGCGGGGGGGCCAAGAGACCCAGTACTTC. Encoded protein: CASSYQRGGQETQYF.

CDR3 nucleotides: TGCGCCAGCAGCCAAGATCCTATGGTTGGCTACACCTTC. Its translation is CASSQDPMVGYTF. This chain connects TRBV4-1 to TRBJ1-2; D is undetermined. CDR3 length: 13 residues. Trimming stripped 0 bases from V and 7 bases from J, with 9 bases between. From germline, CDR1 is MGHRA and CDR2 YSYEKL.

The gene calls are TRBV3-1 (or the pseudogene TRBV3-2) and TRBJ2-5, with TRBD2 matching over 15 bases. Germline lookup yields CDR1 LGHDT and CDR2 YNNKEL (reference sequence). The CDR3 runs 17 residues. V lost 1 base to trimming and J lost 2 bases; unmatched junction nucleotides: 2. CDR3 protein: CASSQVGLAGGQETQYF. DNA for the CDR3: TGTGCCAGCAGCCAAGTTGGACTAGCGGGGGGGCAAGAGACCCAGTACTTC.

A remark on this clone: The same CDR3 also results from other DNA sequences found in this sample. The genes are TRBV12-3 or TRBV12-4 and TRBJ2-3; D remains ambiguous. Trimming stripped 3 bases from V and 4 bases from J, with 2 bases between. The CDR3 is 11 amino acids. The CDR3 DNA sequence: TGTGCCAGCAGTTTTGCAGATACGCAGTATTTT. Protein product: CASSFADTQYF.

The chain combines TRBV28 with TRBJ1-2; D ambiguous. The germline CDR1 and CDR2 sequences are MDHEN and SYDVKM. The CDR3 contains 13 residues. V lost 6 bases, J lost 4 bases, and 12 bases lay in between. The CDR3 is CASRVREAYGYTF. Written as DNA, the CDR3 is TGTGCCAGCAGAGTACGGGAGGCCTATGGCTACACCTTC.

The rearrangement links TRBV3-1 (or the pseudogene TRBV3-2) to TRBJ2-1; TRBD2 matches at 7 bases. Germline V gives CDR1 LGHDT, CDR2 YNNKEL (reference sequence). V lost 4 bases, J lost 12 bases, and 9 bases stayed unmatched. The CDR3 length is 13 residues. Written as DNA, the CDR3 is TGTGCCAGCAGCCTAAGAAGCGGGGTTGGGCAGTTCTTC. The encoded protein is CASSLRSGVGQFF.

This clone appeared a single time. This rearrangement joins TRBV2 to TRBJ1-6; 7 bases are a match to TRBD1. In germline, CDR1 is SNHLY, CDR2 FYNNEI. Trimming cost V 1 base and J 11 bases; bases outside gene matches: 2. The CDR3 sequence is 13 residues long. The CDR3 region is CASSEDRGTPLHF. DNA for the CDR3: TGTGCCAGCAGTGAAGACAGGGGCACACCCCTCCACTTT.

The chain uses TRBV10-1 and TRBJ2-1, with TRBD1 identical over 9 bases. The V gene's germline CDR1 is WNHNN and CDR2 SYGVQD (reference sequence). CDR3 length: 16 amino acids. J gave up 10 bases and V 0 bases, and 10 bases lay outside the gene matches. Here the CDR3 reads CASSESGTGTRMEQFF. As DNA, the CDR3 is TGCGCCAGCAGTGAGTCTGGGACAGGGACCCGCATGGAGCAGTTCTTC.

This CDR3 reads CASSIGRSEFRYSNQPQHF. CDR3 bases: TGTGCCAGTAGTATAGGTCGGAGTGAGTTCAGGTATAGCAATCAGCCCCAGCATTTT. This sequence joins TRBV19 and TRBJ1-5; D gene unclear. The CDR3 contains 19 residues. V lost 1 base and J lost 0, with 19 bases in between. CDR1 is LNHDA and CDR2 is SQIVND in the germline V gene (reference sequence).